This TCR beta chain was retrieved from a study of shared clonotypes between healthy human individuals. This CDR3 has 16 residues. Germline lookup yields CDR1 KGHSH and CDR2 LQKENI. V lost 4 bases and J 0 bases, leaving 13 bases between the germline ends. Clones were sequenced by immunoSEQ multiplex PCR, and TCRdb holds only the in-frame ones, with some missing. The sample shows hundreds of thousands of clones, more than 70% of them seen only once. Sequences were obtained from memory CD4+ T cells sorted from blood. As for subset: CD45RA-negative fraction. This clonotype was sampled from a woman aged 25 to 39 in good health. This sequence joins TRBV18 and TRBJ2-1; D is unresolved. In nucleotides, the CDR3 is TGTGCCAGCTCACTTCTAGACGGTAGCTCCTACAATGAGCAGTTCTTC. Protein sequence: CASSLLDGSSYNEQFF.